This paragraph covers one T cell receptor (beta chain) sequence. From germline, CDR1 is LGHDT and CDR2 YNNKEL (reference sequence). The CDR3 is made up of 12 amino acids. Trimming left V 2 bases short and J 10 bases short, with 8 bases between. Only in-frame clones appear in the TCRdb table, and some are missing; sequencing was by immunoSEQ multiplex PCR. The sample holds some 95,000 clones; roughly 92% are singletons and the top ten take around 3%. This record comes from a study of control samples from healthy donors and cancer patients. Material: blood. V usage is TRBV3-1 (or the pseudogene TRBV3-2) and J usage is TRBJ2-2; no firm D call. This clonotype originated in a human donor in good health. The donor label of this sample is uncertain. The CDR3 loop is CASSQTSTELFF. The DNA for the CDR3 is TGTGCCAGCAGCCAAACGTCCACGGAGCTGTTTTTT.